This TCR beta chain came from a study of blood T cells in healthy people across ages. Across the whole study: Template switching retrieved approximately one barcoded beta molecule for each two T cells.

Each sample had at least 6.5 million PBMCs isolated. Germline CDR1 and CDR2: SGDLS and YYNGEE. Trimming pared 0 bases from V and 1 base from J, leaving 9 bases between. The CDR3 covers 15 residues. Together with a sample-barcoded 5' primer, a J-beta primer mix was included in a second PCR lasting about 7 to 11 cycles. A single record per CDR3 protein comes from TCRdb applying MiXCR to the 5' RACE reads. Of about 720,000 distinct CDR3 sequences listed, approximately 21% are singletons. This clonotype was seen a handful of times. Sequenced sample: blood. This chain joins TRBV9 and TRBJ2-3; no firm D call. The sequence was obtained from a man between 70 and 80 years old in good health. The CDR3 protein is CASSVAGGGTDTQYF. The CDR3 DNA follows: TGTGCCAGCAGCGTAGCTGGTGGCGGCACAGATACGCAGTATTTT.